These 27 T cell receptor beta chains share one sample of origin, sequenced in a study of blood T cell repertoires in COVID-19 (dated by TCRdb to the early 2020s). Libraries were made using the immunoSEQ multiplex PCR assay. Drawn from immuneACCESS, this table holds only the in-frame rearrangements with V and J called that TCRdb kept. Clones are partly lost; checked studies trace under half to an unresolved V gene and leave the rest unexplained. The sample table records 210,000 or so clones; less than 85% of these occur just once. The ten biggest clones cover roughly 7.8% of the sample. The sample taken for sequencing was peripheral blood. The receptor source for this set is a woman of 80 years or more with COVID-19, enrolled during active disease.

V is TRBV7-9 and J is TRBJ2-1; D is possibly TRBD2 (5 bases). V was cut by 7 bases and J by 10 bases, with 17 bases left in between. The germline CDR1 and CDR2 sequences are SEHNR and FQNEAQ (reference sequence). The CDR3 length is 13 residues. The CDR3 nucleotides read TGTGCCAGCACCACCGGCGGGTTAGACGAGCAGTTCTTC. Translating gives CASTTGGLDEQFF.

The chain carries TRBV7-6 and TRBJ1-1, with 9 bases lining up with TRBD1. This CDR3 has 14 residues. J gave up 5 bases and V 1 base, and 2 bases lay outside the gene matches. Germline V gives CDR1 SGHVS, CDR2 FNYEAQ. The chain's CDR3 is CASSLETGGTEAFF. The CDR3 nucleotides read TGTGCCAGCAGCTTAGAGACAGGGGGGACTGAAGCTTTCTTT.

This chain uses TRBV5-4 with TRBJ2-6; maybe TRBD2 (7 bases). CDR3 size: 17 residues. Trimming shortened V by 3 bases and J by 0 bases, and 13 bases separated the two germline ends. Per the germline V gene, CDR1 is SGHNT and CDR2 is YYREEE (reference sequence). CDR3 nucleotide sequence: TGTGCCAGCAGCTGGGATGGGGGGGCCTCTGGGGCCAACGTCCTGACTTTC. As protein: CASSWDGGASGANVLTF.

The CDR3 region has the DNA TGTGCCAGCAGTTTATGGTCGGTGAACACTGAAGCTTTCTTT. Its translation: CASSLWSVNTEAFF. This chain uses TRBV28 with TRBJ1-1; D is uncertain. The V end lost 0 bases, the J end lost 0 bases, and 5 bases lay between the germline ends. This CDR3 has 14 amino acids. Germline CDR1 is MDHEN and CDR2 is SYDVKM. Drawing the rest from reference TRBV28 and TRBJ1-1, the complete variable domain is DVKVTQSSRYLVKRTGEKVFLECVQDMDHENMFWYRQDPGLGLRLIYFSYDVKMKEKGDIPEGYSVSREKKERFSLILESASTNQTSMYLCASSLWSVNTEAFFGQGTRLTVV.

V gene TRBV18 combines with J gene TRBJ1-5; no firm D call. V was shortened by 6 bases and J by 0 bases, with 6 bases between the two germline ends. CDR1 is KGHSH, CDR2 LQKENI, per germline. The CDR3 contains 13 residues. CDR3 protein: CASSLNSNQPQHF. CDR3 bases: TGTGCCAGCTCCTTAAATAGCAATCAGCCCCAGCATTTT.

The CDR3 spells CASSGGGLADNEQFF. The CDR3 coding sequence is TGTGCCAGCAGCGGGGGAGGACTAGCGGACAATGAGCAGTTCTTC. The gene calls are TRBV5-4 and TRBJ2-1; 10 nucleotides match TRBD2. CDR1 and CDR2 from the germline V gene are SGHNT and YYREEE (reference sequence). Germline trimming cut 4 bases from V and 5 bases from J; bases unmatched to any gene: 6. CDR3 length equals 15 residues.

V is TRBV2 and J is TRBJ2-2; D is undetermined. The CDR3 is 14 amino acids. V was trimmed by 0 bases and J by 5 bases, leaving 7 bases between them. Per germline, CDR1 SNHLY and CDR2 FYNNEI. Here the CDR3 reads CASSEARGTGELFF. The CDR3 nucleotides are TGTGCCAGCAGTGAAGCGCGAGGAACCGGGGAGCTGTTTTTT. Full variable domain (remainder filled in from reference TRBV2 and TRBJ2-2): EPEVTQTPSHQVTQMGQEVILRCVPISNHLYFYWYRQILGQKVEFLVSFYNNEISEKSEIFDDQFSVERPDGSNFTLKIRSTKLEDSAMYFCASSEARGTGELFFGEGSRLTVL.

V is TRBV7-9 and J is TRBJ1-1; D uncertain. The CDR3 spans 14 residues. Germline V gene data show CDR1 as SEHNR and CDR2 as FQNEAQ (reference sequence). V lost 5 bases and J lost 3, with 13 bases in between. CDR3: CASSPWTGDTEAFF. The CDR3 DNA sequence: TGTGCCAGCAGCCCATGGACTGGGGACACTGAAGCTTTCTTT.

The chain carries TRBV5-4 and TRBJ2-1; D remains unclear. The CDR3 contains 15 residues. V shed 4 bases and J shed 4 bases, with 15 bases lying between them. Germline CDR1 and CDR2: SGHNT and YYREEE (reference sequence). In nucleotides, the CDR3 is TGTGCCAGCAGCACTCTTCGAGGTATATACAATGAGCAGTTCTTC. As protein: CASSTLRGIYNEQFF. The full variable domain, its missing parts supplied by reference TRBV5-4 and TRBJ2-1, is ETGVTQSPTHLIKTRGQQVTLRCSSQSGHNTVSWYQQALGQGPQFIFQYYREEENGRGNFPPRFSGLQFPNYSSELNVNALELDDSALYLCASSTLRGIYNEQFFGPGTRLTVL.

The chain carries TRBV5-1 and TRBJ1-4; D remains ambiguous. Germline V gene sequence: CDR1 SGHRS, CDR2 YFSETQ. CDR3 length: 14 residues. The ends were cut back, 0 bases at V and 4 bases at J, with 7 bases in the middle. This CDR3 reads CASSLEEHNEKLFF. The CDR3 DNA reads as TGCGCCAGCAGCTTGGAGGAGCATAATGAAAAACTGTTTTTT.

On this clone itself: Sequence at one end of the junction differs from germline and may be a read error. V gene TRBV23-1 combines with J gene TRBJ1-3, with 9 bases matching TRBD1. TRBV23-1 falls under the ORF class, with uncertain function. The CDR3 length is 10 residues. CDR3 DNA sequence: TGCGCCAGCAGCCGCCGACAGGGGGTTTTT. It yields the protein CASSRRQGVF.

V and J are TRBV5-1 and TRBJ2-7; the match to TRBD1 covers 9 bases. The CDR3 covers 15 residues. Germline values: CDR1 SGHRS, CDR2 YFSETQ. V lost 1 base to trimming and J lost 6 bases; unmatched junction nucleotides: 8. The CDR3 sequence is CASSLSGGQGSEQYF. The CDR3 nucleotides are TGCGCCAGCAGCTTGAGTGGGGGACAGGGCTCCGAGCAGTACTTC.

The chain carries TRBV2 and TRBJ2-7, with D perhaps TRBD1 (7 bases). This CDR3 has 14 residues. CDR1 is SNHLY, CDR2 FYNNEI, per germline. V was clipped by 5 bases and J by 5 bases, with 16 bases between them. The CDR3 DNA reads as TGTGCCAGCAGTCCAGGGGGGCGTTGGGACGAGCAGTACTTC. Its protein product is CASSPGGRWDEQYF.

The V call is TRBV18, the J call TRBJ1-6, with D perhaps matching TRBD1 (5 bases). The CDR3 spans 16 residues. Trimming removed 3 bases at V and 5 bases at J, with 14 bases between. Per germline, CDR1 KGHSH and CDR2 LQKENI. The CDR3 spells CASSPVLQADNSPLHF. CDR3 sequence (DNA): TGTGCCAGCTCACCTGTCCTACAGGCTGATAATTCACCCCTCCACTTT.

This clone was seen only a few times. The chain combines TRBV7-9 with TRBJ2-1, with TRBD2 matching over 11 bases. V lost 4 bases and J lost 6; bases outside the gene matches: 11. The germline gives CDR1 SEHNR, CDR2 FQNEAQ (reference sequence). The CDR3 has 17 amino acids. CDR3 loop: CASSWGRLAGPSNEQFF. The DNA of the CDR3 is TGTGCCAGCAGCTGGGGGCGACTAGCGGGGCCTAGCAATGAGCAGTTCTTC.

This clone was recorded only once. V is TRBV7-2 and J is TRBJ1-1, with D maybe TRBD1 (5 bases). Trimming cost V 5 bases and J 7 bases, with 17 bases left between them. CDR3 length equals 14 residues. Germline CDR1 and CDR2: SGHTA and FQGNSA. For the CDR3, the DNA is TGTGCCAGCAGCCGTACACCTCTCAGGGATGAAGCTTTCTTT. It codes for CASSRTPLRDEAFF.

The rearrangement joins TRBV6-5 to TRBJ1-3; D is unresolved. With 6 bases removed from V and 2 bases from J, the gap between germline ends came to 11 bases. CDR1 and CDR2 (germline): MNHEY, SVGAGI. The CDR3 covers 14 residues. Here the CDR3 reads CASRKLATGNTIYF. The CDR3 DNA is TGTGCCAGCAGGAAACTAGCGACTGGAAACACCATATATTTT.

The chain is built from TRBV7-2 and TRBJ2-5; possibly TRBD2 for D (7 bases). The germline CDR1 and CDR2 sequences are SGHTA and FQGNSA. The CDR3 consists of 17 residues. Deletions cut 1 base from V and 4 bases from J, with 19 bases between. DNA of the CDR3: TGTGCCAGCAGCTTAGAGGCGGGGCGAGGGGGGGGAGAGACCCAGTACTTC. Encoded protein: CASSLEAGRGGGETQYF.

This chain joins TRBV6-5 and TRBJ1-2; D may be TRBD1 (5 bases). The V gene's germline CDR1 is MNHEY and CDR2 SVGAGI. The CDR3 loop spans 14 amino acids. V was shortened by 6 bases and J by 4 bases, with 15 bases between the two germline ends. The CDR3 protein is CASRRTGLSYGYTF. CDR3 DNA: TGTGCCAGCAGACGCACGGGACTGAGCTATGGCTACACCTTC.

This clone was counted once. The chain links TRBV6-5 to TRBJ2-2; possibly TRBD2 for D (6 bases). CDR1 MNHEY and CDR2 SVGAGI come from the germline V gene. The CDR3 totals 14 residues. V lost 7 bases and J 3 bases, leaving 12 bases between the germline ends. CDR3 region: CASIRGMDTGELFF. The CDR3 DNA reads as TGTGCCAGCATTCGGGGGATGGACACCGGGGAGCTGTTTTTT.

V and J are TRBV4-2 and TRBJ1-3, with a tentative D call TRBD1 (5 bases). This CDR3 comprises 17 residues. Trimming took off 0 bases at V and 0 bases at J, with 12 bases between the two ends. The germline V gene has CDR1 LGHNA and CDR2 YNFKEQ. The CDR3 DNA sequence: TGTGCCAGCAGCCAAGAAGCGGGGGTAAGCTCTGGAAACACCATATATTTT. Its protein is CASSQEAGVSSGNTIYF.

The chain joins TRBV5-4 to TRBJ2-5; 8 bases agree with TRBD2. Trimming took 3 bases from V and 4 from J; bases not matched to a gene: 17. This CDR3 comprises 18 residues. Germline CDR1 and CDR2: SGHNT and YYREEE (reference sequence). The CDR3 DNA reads TGTGCCAGCAGCTCTCCCTCTCAGCGGGAGAGTATAGGAGAGACCCAGTACTTC. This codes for CASSSPSQRESIGETQYF.

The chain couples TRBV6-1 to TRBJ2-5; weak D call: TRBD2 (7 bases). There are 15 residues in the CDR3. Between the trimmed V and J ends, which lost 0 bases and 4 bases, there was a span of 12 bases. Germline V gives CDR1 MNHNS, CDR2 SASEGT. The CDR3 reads CASSEARGAGETQYF. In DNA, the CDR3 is TGTGCCAGCAGTGAAGCACGGGGGGCTGGAGAGACCCAGTACTTC.

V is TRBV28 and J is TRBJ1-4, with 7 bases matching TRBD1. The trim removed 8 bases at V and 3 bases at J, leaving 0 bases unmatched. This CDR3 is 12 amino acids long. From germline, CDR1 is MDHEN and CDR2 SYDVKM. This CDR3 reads CASGTANEKLFF. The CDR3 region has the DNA TGTGCCAGCGGGACAGCTAATGAAAAACTGTTTTTT.

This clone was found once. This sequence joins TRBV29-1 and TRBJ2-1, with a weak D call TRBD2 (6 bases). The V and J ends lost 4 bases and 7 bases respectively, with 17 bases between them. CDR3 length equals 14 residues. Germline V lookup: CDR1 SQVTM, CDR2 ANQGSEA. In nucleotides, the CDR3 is TGCAGCGTTGCGGGCGGGGTAGCTCCTAATGAGCAGTTCTTC. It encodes CSVAGGVAPNEQFF.

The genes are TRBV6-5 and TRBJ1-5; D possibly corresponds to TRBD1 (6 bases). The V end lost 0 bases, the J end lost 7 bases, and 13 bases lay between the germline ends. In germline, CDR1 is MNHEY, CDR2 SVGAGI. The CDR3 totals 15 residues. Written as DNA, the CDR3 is TGTGCCAGCAGTTACTCATACAGGGAAGGCCAGCCCCAGCATTTT. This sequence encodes CASSYSYREGQPQHF.

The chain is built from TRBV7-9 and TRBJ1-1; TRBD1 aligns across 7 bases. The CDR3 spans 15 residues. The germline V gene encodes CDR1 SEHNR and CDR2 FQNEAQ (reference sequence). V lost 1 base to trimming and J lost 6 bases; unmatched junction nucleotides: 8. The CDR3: CASSLGVTGRPEAFF. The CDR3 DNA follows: TGTGCCAGCAGCTTAGGGGTGACAGGGAGACCTGAAGCTTTCTTT.